This is a list of T cell receptor beta chains from one sample in a study of cytomegalovirus exposure and HLA in healthy donors. The table came from immunoSEQ multiplex PCR; TCRdb's copy has only in-frame clones and leaves some out. Seen here are 150,000 or so clones, more than 9.5% observed once, and the top ten hold 1.8%. Sequencing was done on a sample of PBMCs. These receptors came from a man aged 45 to 65 in good health and CMV-seronegative. CDR3s include the opening cysteine and the closing phenylalanine or tryptophan. D genes are given only for firm matches. Clone size is stated in some rows and not others, as once, few, many or a class when expanded.

j_call: TRBJ2-7; d_call: TRBD1; v_call: TRBV29-1; clone_size: few; cdr3_aa: CSVADRGLTYEQYF; cdr3_nt: TGCAGCGTTGCCGACAGGGGGCTCACCTACGAGCAGTACTTC
j_call: TRBJ2-6; d_call: .; v_call: TRBV6-1; clone_size: few; cdr3_aa: CASSVSGSGANVLTF; cdr3_nt: TGTGCCAGCAGTGTATCCGGCTCTGGGGCCAACGTCCTGACTTTC
j_call: TRBJ1-6; d_call: TRBD1; v_call: TRBV14; clone_size: .; cdr3_aa: CASSPQPGQAISPLHF; cdr3_nt: TGTGCCAGCAGCCCACAGCCGGGACAGGCGATTTCCCCCCTCCACTTT
j_call: TRBJ1-1; d_call: TRBD1; v_call: TRBV5-1; clone_size: few; cdr3_aa: CASSADRAGTEAFF; cdr3_nt: TGCGCCAGCAGCGCGGACAGGGCGGGGACTGAAGCTTTCTTT
j_call: TRBJ2-7; d_call: .; v_call: TRBV7-3; clone_size: few; cdr3_aa: CASSPKGGGEQYF; cdr3_nt: TGTGCCAGCAGCCCCAAAGGGGGGGGCGAGCAGTACTTC
j_call: TRBJ1-5; d_call: .; v_call: TRBV29-1; clone_size: .; cdr3_aa: CSVGDSNQPQHF; cdr3_nt: TGCAGCGTTGGCGATTCGAATCAGCCCCAGCATTTT
j_call: TRBJ1-4; d_call: .; v_call: TRBV7-2; clone_size: .; cdr3_aa: CASSARSRRTNEKLFF; cdr3_nt: TGTGCCAGCAGCGCGCGTTCTCGCAGGACTAATGAAAAACTGTTTTTT
j_call: TRBJ1-1; d_call: .; v_call: TRBV5-5; clone_size: .; cdr3_aa: CASITTTGNTEAFF; cdr3_nt: TGTGCCAGCATCACCACAACAGGGAACACTGAAGCTTTCTTT
j_call: TRBJ2-1; d_call: .; v_call: TRBV25-1; clone_size: .; cdr3_aa: CASSSRGAESSYNEQFF; cdr3_nt: TGTGCCAGCAGTTCCCGGGGTGCGGAAAGCTCCTACAATGAGCAGTTCTTC
j_call: TRBJ2-7; d_call: .; v_call: TRBV27; clone_size: .; cdr3_aa: CASSLRGSYEQYF; cdr3_nt: TGTGCCAGCAGTTTGCGGGGCTCCTACGAGCAGTACTTC
j_call: TRBJ2-7; d_call: .; v_call: TRBV9; clone_size: .; cdr3_aa: CASSVAGGSRDEQYF; cdr3_nt: TGTGCCAGCAGCGTAGCTGGGGGGTCTAGGGACGAGCAGTACTTC
j_call: TRBJ1-6; d_call: .; v_call: TRBV27; clone_size: .; cdr3_aa: CASRSPGTTLKPLHF; cdr3_nt: TGTGCCAGCAGATCCCCGGGGACAACCTTAAAACCCCTCCACTTT
j_call: TRBJ2-7; d_call: TRBD1; v_call: TRBV28; clone_size: .; cdr3_aa: CASSHGDRARSYEQYF; cdr3_nt: TGTGCCAGCAGTCATGGGGACAGGGCCAGGTCCTACGAGCAGTACTTC
j_call: TRBJ2-1; d_call: TRBD2; v_call: TRBV19; clone_size: .; cdr3_aa: CASSIGTSGTNEQFF; cdr3_nt: TGTGCCAGTAGTATAGGCACTAGCGGGACCAATGAGCAGTTCTTC
j_call: TRBJ2-3; d_call: TRBD1; v_call: TRBV29-1; clone_size: few; cdr3_aa: CSVEGQSYTQYF; cdr3_nt: TGCAGCGTTGAGGGACAGAGCTATACGCAGTATTTT
j_call: TRBJ1-2; d_call: TRBD1; v_call: TRBV7-3; clone_size: .; cdr3_aa: CASSLTTGTYGYTF; cdr3_nt: TGTGCCAGCAGCTTAACGACAGGGACTTATGGCTACACCTTC
j_call: TRBJ2-7; d_call: TRBD2; v_call: TRBV5-1; clone_size: few; cdr3_aa: CASSLASGASSYEQYF; cdr3_nt: TGCGCCAGCAGCTTGGCGAGCGGGGCAAGCTCCTACGAGCAGTACTTC
j_call: TRBJ1-5; d_call: .; v_call: TRBV27; clone_size: few; cdr3_aa: CASSFGEGGLSPQHF; cdr3_nt: TGTGCCAGCAGTTTCGGAGAGGGAGGACTATCGCCCCAGCATTTT
j_call: TRBJ2-2; d_call: .; v_call: TRBV5-1; clone_size: few; cdr3_aa: CASSVQGTGELFF; cdr3_nt: TGCGCCAGCAGCGTACAGGGAACCGGGGAGCTGTTTTTT
j_call: TRBJ1-3; d_call: TRBD1; v_call: TRBV7-2; clone_size: .; cdr3_aa: CASSLAGTGGNTIYF; cdr3_nt: TGTGCCAGCAGCTTAGCCGGGACAGGGGGAAACACCATATATTTT
j_call: TRBJ1-4; d_call: .; v_call: TRBV4-1; clone_size: few; cdr3_aa: CASSQDGRQGGEKLFF; cdr3_nt: TGCGCCAGCAGCCAAGATGGTCGGCAGGGAGGTGAAAAACTGTTTTTT
j_call: TRBJ2-6; d_call: .; v_call: TRBV4-2; clone_size: .; cdr3_aa: CASSQTRAGANVLTF; cdr3_nt: TGTGCCAGCAGCCAAACGAGGGCTGGGGCCAACGTCCTGACTTTC
j_call: TRBJ1-4; d_call: .; v_call: TRBV30; clone_size: .; cdr3_aa: CAWSVEEKLFF; cdr3_nt: TGTGCCTGGAGTGTCGAGGAAAAACTGTTTTTT
j_call: TRBJ2-1; d_call: TRBD2; v_call: TRBV7-2; clone_size: .; cdr3_aa: CASSYQRGGTYNEQFF; cdr3_nt: TGTGCCAGCAGCTACCAGCGGGGAGGCACCTACAATGAGCAGTTCTTC